The sequence of this T cell receptor beta chain was determined in a study of blood T cell repertoires in COVID-19. Study context: Samples of COVID-19 (acute and convalescent) were obtained from the United States, Italy and Spain. T cells, B-cell-depleted T cells, or PBMCs provided the cDNA or gDNA that served as material.

The V segment lost 1 base and the J segment 7 bases; nucleotides outside the gene matches: 8. This CDR3 spans 16 amino acids. The germline gives CDR1 SGHNT, CDR2 YYREEE (reference sequence). The authors' processing: By means of reference gene primer amplification, nucleated cell counts were estimated. Sequenced by immunoSEQ multiplex PCR; TCRdb stores in-frame clones only, minus some. V, J and clone size are those of that table, while D and trimming were read from the DNA. The data show 200,000 to 250,000 clones, with roughly 84% seen just once and about 3.8% held by the top ten. The J gene is TRBJ2-3, the V gene TRBV5-4; 11 bases match TRBD2. This TCR derives from an elderly woman with acute or convalescent COVID-19. The source material was peripheral blood. The CDR3 is CASSLRASGGFHTQYF. In DNA form, the CDR3 reads TGTGCCAGCAGCTTGCGGGCTAGCGGGGGGTTCCATACGCAGTATTTT.